These 10 T cell receptor beta chains came from one sample sequenced in a study of cytomegalovirus exposure and HLA in healthy donors. Measured with immunoSEQ multiplex PCR; TCRdb has only the in-frame clones, and not every one. The sample shows roughly 60,000 clones, roughly nine tenths of them seen only once. Sequencing was carried out using PBMCs. All receptors derive from a woman in her thirties in good health and CMV-seronegative.

The chain is built from TRBV6-6 and TRBJ2-7; 8 bases are shared with TRBD2. The length of the CDR3 is 14 residues. V lost 7 bases and J lost 6; bases outside the gene matches: 11. Germline CDR1 is MNHNY and CDR2 is SVGAGI (reference sequence). The CDR3: CASKPPGLEGEQYF. The CDR3 nucleotides read TGTGCCAGCAAACCACCGGGACTAGAGGGCGAGCAGTACTTC.

This chain links TRBV4-3 with TRBJ2-7; D is perhaps TRBD1 (5 bases). The CDR3 totals 14 residues. V dropped 4 bases and J dropped 3 bases, with 13 bases sitting between them. From germline, CDR1 is LGHNA and CDR2 YSLEER. CDR3 amino acids: CASSLTDTGYEQYF. Here the CDR3 DNA reads TGCGCCAGCAGCCTGACCGATACAGGCTACGAGCAGTACTTC.

This clone has a single count. This chain links TRBV6-4 with TRBJ2-1; no clear D. Trimming stripped 3 bases from V and 3 bases from J, with 12 bases between. The CDR3 has 15 amino acids. Germline V gives CDR1 MRHNA, CDR2 SNTAGT. In DNA, the CDR3 is TGTGCCAGCAGTGAAAGTTACTTTGGCTACAATGAGCAGTTCTTC. Protein: CASSESYFGYNEQFF.

The J gene is TRBJ2-2, the V gene TRBV7-9; D not resolved. The CDR3 extends over 14 amino acids. In germline, CDR1 is SEHNR, CDR2 FQNEAQ (reference sequence). Trimming removed 4 bases at V and 3 bases at J, with 9 bases between. This chain's CDR3 is CASSSLADTGELFF. DNA for the CDR3: TGTGCCAGCAGCTCCCTGGCAGACACCGGGGAGCTGTTTTTT.

This clone was seen a single time. J is TRBJ2-6 and V is TRBV21-1; no check of the table's D call, TRBD1, against the DNA was made. TRBV21-1 is described as a pseudogene. This CDR3 spans 17 amino acids. The CDR3 loop is CASTPPDRSSGANVLTF. The CDR3 nucleotides are TGTGCCAGCACTCCTCCAGACAGGTCCTCTGGGGCCAACGTCCTGACTTTC.

The chain combines TRBV9 with TRBJ2-1; 9 positions agree with TRBD2. With 2 bases clipped from V and 7 bases from J, the junction kept 7 bases outside the gene matches. This CDR3 has 15 residues. Germline V gene data show CDR1 as SGDLS and CDR2 as YYNGEE. This CDR3 is CASSVSSGSSNEQFF. CDR3 DNA: TGTGCCAGCAGCGTGAGTAGCGGGAGTTCAAATGAGCAGTTCTTC.

V is TRBV7-3 and J is TRBJ2-3; TRBD2 might be the D (6 bases). Germline CDR1 and CDR2: SGHTA and FQGTGA. The CDR3 is 16 amino acids. Trimming removed 2 bases from V and 1 base from J, with 13 bases in between. The chain's CDR3 is CASSLFTAGGTDTQYF. The CDR3 nucleotides are TGTGCCAGCAGCTTATTCACAGCGGGCGGCACAGATACGCAGTATTTT.

This rearrangement joins TRBV19 to TRBJ2-7, with 7 positions matching TRBD1. The CDR3 has 14 residues. Per germline, CDR1 LNHDA and CDR2 SQIVND (reference sequence). V trimming: 5 bases; J trimming: 2 bases; junction bases outside the gene matches: 6. This CDR3 reads CASSASTGTYEQYF. Here the CDR3 DNA reads TGTGCCAGTAGTGCTTCGACAGGGACCTACGAGCAGTACTTC. The full variable domain, its missing parts supplied by reference TRBV19 and TRBJ2-7, is DGGITQSPKYLFRKEGQNVTLSCEQNLNHDAMYWYRQDPGQGLRLIYYSQIVNDFQKGDIAEGYSVSREKKESFPLTVTSAQKNPTAFYLCASSASTGTYEQYFGPGTRLTVT.

This chain joins TRBV27 and TRBJ1-5; D remains unclear. The CDR3 sequence is 13 residues long. CDR1 is MNHEY, CDR2 SMNVEV, per germline (reference sequence). Trimming stripped 5 bases from V and 5 bases from J, with 10 bases between. The CDR3 DNA reads as TGTGCCAGCAGTCTGAGCGGGTATCAGCCCCAGCATTTT. Translation: CASSLSGYQPQHF.

The chain combines TRBV28 with TRBJ2-2, with D possibly TRBD1 on 6 matching bases. There are 15 residues in the CDR3. Germline CDR1 MDHEN, CDR2 SYDVKM. V lost 5 bases and J 4 bases, leaving 14 bases between the germline ends. The CDR3 spells CASSLKIRGTGELFF. CDR3 nucleotides: TGTGCCAGCAGTCTAAAGATCAGGGGCACCGGGGAGCTGTTTTTT.